This passage covers 18 T cell receptor beta chains from one sample sequenced in a study of shared clonotypes between healthy human individuals. Clones were sequenced by immunoSEQ multiplex PCR, and TCRdb holds only the in-frame ones, with some missing. The sample shows some 2.1 million clones, over 85% of them seen only once. The specimen sequenced was naive CD4+ T cells sorted from blood. Subset given: CD45RA+ positively selected. These receptor sequences come from a man in his late teens or twenties in good health.

This clone was seen once. This rearrangement joins TRBV5-1 to TRBJ1-3; D remains unclear. The length of the CDR3 is 15 residues. Germline-derived CDR1 and CDR2 are SGHRS and YFSETQ. V was trimmed by 5 bases and J by 0 bases, leaving 12 bases between them. CDR3 sequence: CASRGDTASGNTIYF. CDR3 DNA sequence: TGCGCCAGCAGGGGCGATACGGCCTCTGGAAACACCATATATTTT.

With respect to this clone: A junction end diverges from the germline sequence, so it may reflect a read error. The chain carries TRBV7-7 and TRBJ2-3; 9 bases are shared with TRBD1. CDR3 length equals 15 residues. Germline V gene data show CDR1 as SSHAT and CDR2 as FNYEAQ (reference sequence). The DNA of the CDR3 is TGTGCTAGCAGCCCCGGGACAGGGAGCACAGATACGCAGTATTTT. Protein: CASSPGTGSTDTQYF. The whole variable domain, filled in from reference TRBV7-7 and TRBJ2-3, reads GAGVSQSPRYKVTKRGQDVTLRCDPISSHATLYWYQQALGQGPEFLTYFNYEAQPDKSGLPSDRFSAERPEGSISTLTIQRTEQRDSAMYRCASSPGTGSTDTQYFGPGTRLTVL.

V gene TRBV7-3 combines with J gene TRBJ1-1, with a tentative D call TRBD1 (5 bases). Germline lookup yields CDR1 SGHTA and CDR2 FQGTGA. This CDR3 spans 15 amino acids. Between the trimmed V and J ends, which lost 5 bases and 6 bases, there was a span of 19 bases. Here the CDR3 DNA reads TGTGCCAGCAGCGAGTTTGACCGCGGGGGATCTGAAGCTTTCTTT. This encodes CASSEFDRGGSEAFF.

The rearrangement links TRBV6-5 to TRBJ2-7, with 7 bases fitting TRBD1. CDR1 MNHEY and CDR2 SVGAGI come from the germline V gene. The trim removed 5 bases at V and 2 bases at J, leaving 6 bases unmatched. The CDR3 is made up of 14 amino acids. The CDR3 is CASSHRQGPYEQYF. CDR3 coding DNA: TGTGCCAGCAGTCACCGACAGGGACCCTACGAGCAGTACTTC.

The CDR3 spells CASSLGGAYGYTF. The CDR3 DNA reads TGCGCCAGCAGCTTGGGAGGGGCTTATGGCTACACCTTC. The chain recombines TRBV5-1 with TRBJ1-2, with D possibly matching TRBD1 (5 bases). V lost 0 bases and J lost 5, with 8 bases in between. The CDR3 totals 13 residues. Germline assignment: CDR1 SGHRS and CDR2 YFSETQ.

The chain joins TRBV5-4 to TRBJ1-6; D is uncertain. From germline, CDR1 is SGHNT and CDR2 YYREEE (reference sequence). Trimming left V 0 bases short and J 9 bases short, with 13 bases between. The CDR3 loop spans 15 amino acids. Here the CDR3 DNA reads TGTGCCAGCAGCTTGGCGGGGTACGGGGTTTCACCCCTCCACTTT. The encoded protein is CASSLAGYGVSPLHF. Variable domain in full (rest from reference TRBV5-4 and TRBJ1-6): ETGVTQSPTHLIKTRGQQVTLRCSSQSGHNTVSWYQQALGQGPQFIFQYYREEENGRGNFPPRFSGLQFPNYSSELNVNALELDDSALYLCASSLAGYGVSPLHFGNGTRLTVT.

The chain has TRBV18 and TRBJ1-2; perhaps TRBD1 as D (5 bases). In germline, CDR1 is KGHSH, CDR2 LQKENI. CDR3 size: 16 residues. Between the trimmed V and J ends, which lost 0 bases and 0 bases, there was a span of 11 bases. The CDR3 DNA is TGTGCCAGCTCACCACCGTCGGCAGGGACTAACTATGGCTACACCTTC. It translates to CASSPPSAGTNYGYTF.

The chain recombines TRBV30 with TRBJ2-2; perhaps TRBD1 as D (5 bases). Germline loops: CDR1 GTSNPN, CDR2 SVGIG (reference sequence). Trimming pared 0 bases from V and 5 bases from J, leaving 13 bases between. The CDR3 is 15 residues long. The DNA of the CDR3 is TGTGCCTGGAGTGTAGGCAGCTCAGGGACCGGGGAGCTGTTTTTT. Its protein is CAWSVGSSGTGELFF.

The gene calls are TRBV5-5 and TRBJ2-4, with D unclear. V was clipped by 6 bases and J by 3 bases, with 7 bases between them. The CDR3 extends over 12 amino acids. Germline V gene sequence: CDR1 SGHKS, CDR2 YYEKEE (reference sequence). The CDR3 nucleotides read TGTGCCAGCACCCCCCACAAAAACATTCAGTACTTC. Protein product: CASTPHKNIQYF.

V gene TRBV5-6 combines with J gene TRBJ2-7; 9 nucleotides match TRBD2. Germline values: CDR1 SGHDT, CDR2 YYEEEE. The CDR3 has 16 residues. Trimming cost V 4 bases and J 4 bases; bases outside gene matches: 12. CDR3 sequence reads: CASSGRLAGSAYEQYF. In nucleotides, the CDR3 is TGTGCCAGCAGCGGGAGGCTAGCGGGGAGTGCGTACGAGCAGTACTTC.

This clone was seen just once. Here the CDR3 reads CASSSSGSNEQYF. The DNA of the CDR3 is TGTGCCAGCAGCTCTAGCGGGAGCAACGAGCAGTACTTC. V gene TRBV11-3 combines with J gene TRBJ2-7; 10 bases are a match to TRBD2. This CDR3 contains 13 residues. The trim removed 4 bases at V and 5 bases at J, leaving 2 bases unmatched. The V gene's germline CDR1 is SGHNT and CDR2 YENEEA.

The CDR3 spells CASRPPHLGSATEQFF. The CDR3 region has the DNA TGTGCCAGCAGGCCCCCTCATCTTGGATCGGCGACGGAGCAGTTCTTC. The chain uses TRBV7-3 and TRBJ2-1; no clear D gene. The CDR3 contains 16 residues. Trimming removed 6 bases from V and 10 bases from J, with 25 bases in between. Germline V gene sequence: CDR1 SGHTA, CDR2 FQGTGA.

For this clone: Other DNA sequences in the sample encode the same CDR3. This chain links TRBV11-2 with TRBJ2-7, with D possibly matching TRBD2 (6 bases). The CDR3 spans 13 residues. Germline V gene sequence: CDR1 SGHAT, CDR2 FQNNGV. Trimming took 3 bases from V and 1 from J, leaving 7 bases between them. CDR3 protein: CASSFGGSYEQYF. In nucleotides, the CDR3 is TGTGCCAGCAGCTTCGGGGGTTCCTACGAGCAGTACTTC.

This rearrangement joins TRBV5-1 to TRBJ1-1; D ambiguous. Trimming took 0 bases from V and 0 from J, leaving 18 bases between them. This CDR3 has 18 amino acids. Germline CDR1 reads SGHRS; CDR2 reads YFSETQ. The CDR3 DNA reads TGCGCCAGCAGCTTGGTAACGGGAACCATCGGGGTGAACACTGAAGCTTTCTTT. Amino acids: CASSLVTGTIGVNTEAFF.

V and J are TRBV10-2 and TRBJ2-2; possible D gene TRBD1, 7 bases. The CDR3 covers 15 residues. Germline-derived CDR1 and CDR2 are WSHSY and SAAADI. Trimming left V 5 bases short and J 4 bases short, with 14 bases between. The DNA of the CDR3 is TGCGCCAGCAGTCGACAGGGAGCGGGCACCGGGGAGCTGTTTTTT. Amino acid sequence: CASSRQGAGTGELFF.

The V gene is TRBV6-1, the J gene TRBJ1-2; D is ambiguous. V lost 3 bases and J 5 bases, leaving 16 bases between the germline ends. The CDR3 sequence is 15 residues long. CDR1 and CDR2 (germline): MNHNS, SASEGT. The CDR3 spells CASSDLGKLIYGYTF. The CDR3 nucleotides read TGTGCCAGCAGTGATTTGGGGAAGTTAATTTATGGCTACACCTTC.

V usage is TRBV19 and J usage is TRBJ1-1, with unresolved D. V lost 7 bases and J lost 6, with 12 bases in between. The CDR3 is 12 amino acids. Germline CDR1 is LNHDA and CDR2 is SQIVND (reference sequence). CDR3 loop: CASISGASEAFF. CDR3 DNA: TGTGCCAGTATATCAGGTGCGTCTGAAGCTTTCTTT.

The chain has TRBV10-3 and TRBJ1-6, with 7 bases aligning to TRBD1. The CDR3 is made up of 15 amino acids. Germline V gene lookup returns CDR1 ENHRY and CDR2 SYGVKD. The trim removed 2 bases at V and 4 bases at J, leaving 2 bases unmatched. CDR3 loop: CAISEGGQYNSPLHF. In DNA, the CDR3 is TGTGCCATCAGTGAGGGGGGACAGTATAATTCACCCCTCCACTTT.